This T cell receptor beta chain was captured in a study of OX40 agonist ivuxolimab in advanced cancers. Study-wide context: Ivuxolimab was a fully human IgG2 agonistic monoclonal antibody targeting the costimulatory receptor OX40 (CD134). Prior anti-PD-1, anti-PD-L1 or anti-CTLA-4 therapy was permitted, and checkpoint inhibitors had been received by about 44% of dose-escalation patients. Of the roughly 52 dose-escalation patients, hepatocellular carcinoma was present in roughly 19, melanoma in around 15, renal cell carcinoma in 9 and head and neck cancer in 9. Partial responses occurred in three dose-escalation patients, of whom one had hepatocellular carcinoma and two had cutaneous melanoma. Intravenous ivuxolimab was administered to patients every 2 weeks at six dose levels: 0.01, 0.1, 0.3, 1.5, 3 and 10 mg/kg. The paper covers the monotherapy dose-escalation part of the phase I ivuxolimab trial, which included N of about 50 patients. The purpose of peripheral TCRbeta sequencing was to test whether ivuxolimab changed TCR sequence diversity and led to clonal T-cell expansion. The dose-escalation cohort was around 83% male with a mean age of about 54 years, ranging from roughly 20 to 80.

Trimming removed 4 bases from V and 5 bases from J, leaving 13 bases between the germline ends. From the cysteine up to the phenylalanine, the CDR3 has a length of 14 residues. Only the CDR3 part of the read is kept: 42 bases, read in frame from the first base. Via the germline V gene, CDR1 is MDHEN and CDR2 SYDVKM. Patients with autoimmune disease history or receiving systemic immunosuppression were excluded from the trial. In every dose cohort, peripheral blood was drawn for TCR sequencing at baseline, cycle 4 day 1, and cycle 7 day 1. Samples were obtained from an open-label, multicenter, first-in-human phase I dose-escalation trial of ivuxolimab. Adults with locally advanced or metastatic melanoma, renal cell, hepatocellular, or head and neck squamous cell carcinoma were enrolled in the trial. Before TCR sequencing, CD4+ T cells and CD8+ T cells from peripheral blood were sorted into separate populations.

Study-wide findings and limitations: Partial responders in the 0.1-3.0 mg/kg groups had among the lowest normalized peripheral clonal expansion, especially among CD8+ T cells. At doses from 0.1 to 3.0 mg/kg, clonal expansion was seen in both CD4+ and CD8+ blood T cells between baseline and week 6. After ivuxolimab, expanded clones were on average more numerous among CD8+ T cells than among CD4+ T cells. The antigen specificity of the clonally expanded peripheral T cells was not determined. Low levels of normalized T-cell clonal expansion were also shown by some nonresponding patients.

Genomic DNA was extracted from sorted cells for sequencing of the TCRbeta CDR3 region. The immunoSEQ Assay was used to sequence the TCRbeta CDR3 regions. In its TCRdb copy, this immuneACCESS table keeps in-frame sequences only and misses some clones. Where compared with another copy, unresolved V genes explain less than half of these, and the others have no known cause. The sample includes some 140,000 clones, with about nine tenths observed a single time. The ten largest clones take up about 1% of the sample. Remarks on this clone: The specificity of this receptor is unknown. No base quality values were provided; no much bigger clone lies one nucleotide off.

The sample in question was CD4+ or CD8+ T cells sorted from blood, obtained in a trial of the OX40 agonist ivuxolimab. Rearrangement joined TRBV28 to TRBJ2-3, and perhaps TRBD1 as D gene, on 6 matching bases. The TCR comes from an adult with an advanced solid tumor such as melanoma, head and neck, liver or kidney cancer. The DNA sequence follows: TGTGCCAGCAGTTCGGCCAGGGGTATAGATACGCAGTATTTT. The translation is CASSSARGIDTQYF.